Shown below are 10 T cell receptor beta chains from a single sample sequenced in a study of CD8+ T cells in alopecia areata. Extracted from the samples, RNA was reverse transcribed into cDNA to serve as the sequencing template. Assay: immunoSEQ multiplex PCR; the TCRdb copy retains only in-frame clones and omits some. This table has approximately 99,000 clones, roughly 55% appearing once. Material: NKG2D-low CD8+ T cells sorted from blood. Receptors were obtained from a human donor with alopecia areata.

The J gene is TRBJ1-5, the V gene TRBV30; 7 bases align to TRBD1. This CDR3 has 15 amino acids. Germline V gene data show CDR1 as GTSNPN and CDR2 as SVGIG (reference sequence). V shed 0 bases, J shed 0 bases, and the junction held 2 bases outside the gene matches. CDR3 amino acids: CAWSVGTASNQPQHF. The CDR3 DNA sequence: TGTGCCTGGAGTGTAGGGACAGCTAGCAATCAGCCCCAGCATTTT. Supplemented by reference TRBV30 and TRBJ1-5, the full variable domain reads SQTIHQWPATLVQPVGSPLSLECTVEGTSNPNLYWYRQAAGRGLQLLFYSVGIGQISSEVPQNLSASRPQDRQFILSSKKLLLSDSGFYLCAWSVGTASNQPQHFGDGTRLSIL.

This sequence joins TRBV27 and TRBJ1-5, with D perhaps matching TRBD1 (6 bases). Trimming left V 4 bases short and J 4 bases short, with 11 bases between. Germline V gene sequence: CDR1 MNHEY, CDR2 SMNVEV (reference sequence). The CDR3 sequence is 14 residues long. CDR3 DNA: TGTGCCAGCAGTTCTTGGAGGGGGAATCAGCCCCAGCATTTT. It is translated as CASSSWRGNQPQHF.

This clone appeared once. The chain uses TRBV2 and TRBJ1-5; the D gene is possibly TRBD1 (5 bases). V was trimmed by 8 bases and J by 3 bases, leaving 23 bases between them. CDR1 is SNHLY and CDR2 is FYNNEI in the germline V gene. The CDR3 consists of 17 residues. Written as DNA, the CDR3 is TGTGCCAGCTCCCGGAGGGGTGCTTCCAAGGCCAATCAGCCCCAGCATTTT. Translated, it gives CASSRRGASKANQPQHF.

The genes are TRBV28 and TRBJ2-7; D is unresolved. The CDR3 is made up of 14 amino acids. Trimming took 1 base from V and 2 from J, leaving 9 bases between them. Germline assignment: CDR1 MDHEN and CDR2 SYDVKM. The CDR3 region has the DNA TGTGCCAGCAGTTTATACACATCCCCCTACGAGCAGTACTTC. Protein product: CASSLYTSPYEQYF. Variable domain in full (rest from reference TRBV28 and TRBJ2-7): DVKVTQSSRYLVKRTGEKVFLECVQDMDHENMFWYRQDPGLGLRLIYFSYDVKMKEKGDIPEGYSVSREKKERFSLILESASTNQTSMYLCASSLYTSPYEQYFGPGTRLTVT.

This clone was picked up a small number of times. The rearrangement links TRBV19 to TRBJ1-1; perhaps TRBD1 as D (5 bases). The ends were cut back, 6 bases at V and 0 bases at J, with 20 bases in the middle. The CDR3 is made up of 17 amino acids. Per germline, CDR1 LNHDA and CDR2 SQIVND (reference sequence). DNA of the CDR3: TGTGCCAGTAGAGACATATTTATGGGACTGATGAACACTGAAGCTTTCTTT. Translating it yields CASRDIFMGLMNTEAFF. Complete variable domain (other parts from reference TRBV19 and TRBJ1-1): DGGITQSPKYLFRKEGQNVTLSCEQNLNHDAMYWYRQDPGQGLRLIYYSQIVNDFQKGDIAEGYSVSREKKESFPLTVTSAQKNPTAFYLCASRDIFMGLMNTEAFFGQGTRLTVV.

J is TRBJ2-1 and V is TRBV27; the D is unclear. Per the germline V gene, CDR1 is MNHEY and CDR2 is SMNVEV (reference sequence). Trimming pared 6 bases from V and 3 bases from J, leaving 6 bases between. This CDR3 comprises 12 residues. The CDR3: CASRIGYNEQFF. CDR3 DNA: TGTGCCAGCAGAATAGGCTACAATGAGCAGTTCTTC.

This sequence joins TRBV7-9 and TRBJ2-2; D unclear. The CDR3 loop spans 12 amino acids. Between the trimmed V and J ends, which lost 10 bases and 2 bases, there was a span of 8 bases. Germline CDR1 and CDR2: SEHNR and FQNEAQ (reference sequence). CDR3 DNA: TGTGCCAAGACCGGTAACACCGGGGAGCTGTTTTTT. It is translated as CAKTGNTGELFF.

This chain uses TRBV29-1 with TRBJ2-7; 8 bases are shared with TRBD1. The germline CDR1 and CDR2 sequences are SQVTM and ANQGSEA. V shed 7 bases, J shed 2 bases, and the junction held 4 bases outside the gene matches. The CDR3 sequence is 12 residues long. CDR3 in amino acids: CSALTGAYEQYF. The DNA of the CDR3 is TGCAGCGCCCTGACAGGGGCCTACGAGCAGTACTTC.

The sample holds one count of this clone. The chain joins TRBV5-1 to TRBJ2-7; 7 nucleotides agree with TRBD2. The CDR3 covers 15 residues. CDR1 SGHRS and CDR2 YFSETQ come from the germline V gene. V shed 4 bases, J shed 4 bases, and the junction held 11 bases outside the gene matches. The CDR3 sequence is CASSPRAGVVYEQYF. The CDR3 nucleotides read TGCGCCAGCAGCCCGAGGGCGGGAGTTGTTTACGAGCAGTACTTC.

The V and J genes are TRBV7-8 and TRBJ2-1; no definite D call. The CDR3 totals 14 residues. The germline gives CDR1 SGHVS, CDR2 FQNEAQ. V gave up 2 bases and J gave up 9 bases, with 14 bases separating them. CDR3 sequence reads: CASSLFREEVEQFF. CDR3 bases: TGTGCCAGCAGCTTATTTAGAGAAGAGGTTGAGCAGTTCTTC.